The 4 T cell receptor beta chains listed next were all sequenced from one sample in a study of response to subunit inactivated influenza vaccine. TCRdb re-derived calls from the RT-PCR reads in MiXCR, one entry per CDR3 protein. The sample shows 500,000 to 550,000 distinct CDR3 sequences, 6.5% to 8% of them seen only once. This specimen consisted of PBMCs from blood, obtained 23 to 25 months after vaccination. Every receptor here comes from a man in his fifties or sixties who received an inactivated influenza vaccine.

This chain uses TRBV6-5 with TRBJ2-6; D unclear. Germline values: CDR1 MNHEY, CDR2 SVGAGI. The CDR3 length is 13 residues. The ends were cut back, 5 bases at V and 10 bases at J, with 12 bases in the middle. As DNA, the CDR3 is TGTGCCAGCAGTACTGTGAGTTCGAACGTCCTGACTTTC. This translates into CASSTVSSNVLTF.

The chain uses TRBV4-2 and TRBJ1-6; a weak D match, TRBD1 (5 bases). The CDR3 is 16 amino acids. The germline V gene encodes CDR1 LGHNA and CDR2 YNFKEQ. Trimming pared 4 bases from V and 7 bases from J, leaving 17 bases between. CDR3 DNA sequence: TGTGCCAGCAGCCGTGGGGGAGCGGCGGGGAATTCACCCCTCCACTTT. Its translation is CASSRGGAAGNSPLHF.

This clonotype was observed many times. The chain has TRBV5-1 and TRBJ2-3; possible D gene TRBD1, 6 bases. V dropped 0 bases and J dropped 5 bases, with 16 bases sitting between them. The germline V gene has CDR1 SGHRS and CDR2 YFSETQ. This CDR3 region has 16 residues. This chain's CDR3 is CASSLETSRGVDTQYF. Here the CDR3 DNA reads TGCGCCAGCAGCTTGGAGACCTCCAGGGGAGTAGATACGCAGTATTTT. Combining the CDR3 with reference TRBV5-1 and TRBJ2-3 gives the whole variable domain KAGVTQTPRYLIKTRGQQVTLSCSPISGHRSVSWYQQTPGQGLQFLFEYFSETQRNKGNFPGRFSGRQFSNSRSEMNVSTLELGDSALYLCASSLETSRGVDTQYFGPGTRLTVL.

The V and J genes are TRBV6-2 or TRBV6-3 and TRBJ2-5, with D tentatively TRBD2 (5 bases). In germline, CDR1 is MNHEY, CDR2 SVGEGT. The CDR3 has 15 amino acids. The V end lost 0 bases, the J end lost 0 bases, and 8 bases lay between the germline ends. CDR3 in amino acids: CASSYSPGDQETQYF. The CDR3 DNA follows: TGTGCCAGCAGTTACTCGCCCGGGGACCAAGAGACCCAGTACTTC.